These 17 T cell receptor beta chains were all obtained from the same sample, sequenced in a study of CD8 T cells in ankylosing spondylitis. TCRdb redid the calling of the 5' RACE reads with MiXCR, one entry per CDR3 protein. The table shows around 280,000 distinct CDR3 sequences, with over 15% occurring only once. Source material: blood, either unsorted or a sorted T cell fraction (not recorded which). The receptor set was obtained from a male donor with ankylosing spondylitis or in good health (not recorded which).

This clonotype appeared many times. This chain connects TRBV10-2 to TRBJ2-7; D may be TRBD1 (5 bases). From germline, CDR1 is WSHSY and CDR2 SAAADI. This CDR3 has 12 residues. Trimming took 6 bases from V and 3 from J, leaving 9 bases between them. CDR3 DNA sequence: TGCGCCAGCAGAGATAGGGGCTACGAGCAGTACGTC. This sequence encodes CASRDRGYEQYV.

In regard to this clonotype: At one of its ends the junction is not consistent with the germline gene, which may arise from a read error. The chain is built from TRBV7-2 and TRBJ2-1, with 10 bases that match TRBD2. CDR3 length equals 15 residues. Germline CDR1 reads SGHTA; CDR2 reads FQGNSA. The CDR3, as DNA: TGTGACAGCAGCCAGGGGACTAGCGTCGGCGATGAGCAGTTCTTC. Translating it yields CDSSQGTSVGDEQFF.

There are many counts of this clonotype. CDR3 in DNA: TGTGCCAGCAGTTTAACTAGCCGCACAGATACGCAGTATTTT. Protein sequence: CASSLTSRTDTQYF. This chain connects TRBV12-3 or TRBV12-4 to TRBJ2-3; weak D call: TRBD2 (6 bases). The CDR3 covers 14 residues. The ends were cut back, 2 bases at V and 1 base at J, with 7 bases in the middle.

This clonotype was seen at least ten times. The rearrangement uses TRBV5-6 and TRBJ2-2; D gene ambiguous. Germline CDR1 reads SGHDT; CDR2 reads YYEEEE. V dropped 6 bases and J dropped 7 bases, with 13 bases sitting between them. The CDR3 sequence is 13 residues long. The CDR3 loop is CASTPGGLGELFF. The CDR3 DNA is TGTGCCAGCACCCCGGGCGGTCTCGGGGAGCTGTTTTTT.

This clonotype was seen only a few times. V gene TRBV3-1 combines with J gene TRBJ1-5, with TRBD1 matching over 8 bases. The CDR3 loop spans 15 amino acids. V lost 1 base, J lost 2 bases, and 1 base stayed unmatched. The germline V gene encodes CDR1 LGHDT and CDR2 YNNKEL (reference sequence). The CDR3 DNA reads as TGTGCCAGCAGCCAAGCGGGACAGGGCAATCAGCCCCAGCATTTT. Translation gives CASSQAGQGNQPQHF. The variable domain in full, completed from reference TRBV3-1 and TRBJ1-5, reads DTAVSQTPKYLVTQMGNDKSIKCEQNLGHDTMYWYKQDSKKFLKIMFSYNNKELIINETVPNRFSPKSPDKAHLNLHINSLELGDSAVYFCASSQAGQGNQPQHFGDGTRLSIL.

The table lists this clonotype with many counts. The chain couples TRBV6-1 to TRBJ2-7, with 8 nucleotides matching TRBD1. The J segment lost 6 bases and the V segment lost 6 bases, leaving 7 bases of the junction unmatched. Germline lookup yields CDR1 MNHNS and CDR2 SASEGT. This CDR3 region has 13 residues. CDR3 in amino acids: CASSRGQGSEQYV. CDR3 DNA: TGTGCCAGCAGCCGAGGACAGGGTAGCGAGCAGTACGTC.

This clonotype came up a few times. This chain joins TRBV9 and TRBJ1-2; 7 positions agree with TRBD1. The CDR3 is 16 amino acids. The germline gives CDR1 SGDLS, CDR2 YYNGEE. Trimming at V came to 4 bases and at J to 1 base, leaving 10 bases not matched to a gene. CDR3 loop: CASSKAIGTDNYGYTF. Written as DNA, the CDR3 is TGTGCCAGCAGCAAAGCGATCGGGACAGATAACTATGGCTACACCTTC.

The CDR3 region has the DNA TGTGCCAGCAGCCAAGGAGGGGGCGCGGAGGCTTTCTTT. Protein sequence: CASSQGGGAEAFF. The chain links TRBV7-3 to TRBJ1-1, with TRBD1 matching over 7 bases. The CDR3 consists of 13 residues. J lost 11 bases, V lost 5 bases, and 11 bases had no gene match. Per the germline V gene, CDR1 is SGHTA and CDR2 is FQGTGA.

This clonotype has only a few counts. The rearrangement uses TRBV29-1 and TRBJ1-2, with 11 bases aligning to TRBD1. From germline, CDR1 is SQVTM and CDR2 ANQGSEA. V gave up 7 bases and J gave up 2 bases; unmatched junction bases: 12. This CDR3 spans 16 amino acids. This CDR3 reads CSAQTRDRGLNYGYTF. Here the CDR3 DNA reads TGCAGCGCTCAAACCCGGGACAGGGGGTTAAACTATGGCTACACCTTC.

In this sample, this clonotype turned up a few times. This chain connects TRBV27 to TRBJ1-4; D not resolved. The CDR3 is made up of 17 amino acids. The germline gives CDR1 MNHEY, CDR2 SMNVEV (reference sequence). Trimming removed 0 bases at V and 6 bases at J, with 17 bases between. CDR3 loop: CASSLSSEGRRDEKLFF. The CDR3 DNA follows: TGTGCCAGCAGTTTATCATCGGAGGGAAGGAGGGATGAAAAACTGTTTTTT. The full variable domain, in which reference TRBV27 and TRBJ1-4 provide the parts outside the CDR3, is EAQVTQNPRYLITVTGKKLTVTCSQNMNHEYMSWYRQDPGLGLRQIYYSMNVEVTDKGDVPEGYKVSRKEKRNFPLILESPSPNQTSLYFCASSLSSEGRRDEKLFFGSGTQLSVL.

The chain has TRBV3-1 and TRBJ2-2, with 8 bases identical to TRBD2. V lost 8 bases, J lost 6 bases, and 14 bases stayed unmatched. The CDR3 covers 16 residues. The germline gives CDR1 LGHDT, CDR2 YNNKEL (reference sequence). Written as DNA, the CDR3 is TGTGCCAGCGGAAGGCGAGCGGGAGTCTCAGCCGGGGAGCTGTTTTTT. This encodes CASGRRAGVSAGELFF.

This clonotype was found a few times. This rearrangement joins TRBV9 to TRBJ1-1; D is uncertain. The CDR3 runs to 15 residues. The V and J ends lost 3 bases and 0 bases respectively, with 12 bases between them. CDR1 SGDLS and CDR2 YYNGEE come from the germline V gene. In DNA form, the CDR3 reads TGTGCCAGCAGCGGAGCTCTGGGATTGAACACTGAAGCTTTCTTT. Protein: CASSGALGLNTEAFF.

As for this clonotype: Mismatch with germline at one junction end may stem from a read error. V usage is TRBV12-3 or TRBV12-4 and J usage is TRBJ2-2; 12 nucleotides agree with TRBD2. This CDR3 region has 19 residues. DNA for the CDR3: TGTACCAGCAGTTTAGCGAGGTCCCTAGCGGGGGGGCCAGCCGGGGAGCTGTTTTTT. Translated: CTSSLARSLAGGPAGELFF.

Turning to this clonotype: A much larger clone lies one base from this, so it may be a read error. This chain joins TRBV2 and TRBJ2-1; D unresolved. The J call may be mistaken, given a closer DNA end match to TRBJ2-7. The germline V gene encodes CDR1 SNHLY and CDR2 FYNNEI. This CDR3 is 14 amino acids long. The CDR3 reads CASSELVGSNEQYF. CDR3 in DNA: TGTGCCAGCAGTGAACTAGTCGGATCCAATGAGCAGTACTTC.

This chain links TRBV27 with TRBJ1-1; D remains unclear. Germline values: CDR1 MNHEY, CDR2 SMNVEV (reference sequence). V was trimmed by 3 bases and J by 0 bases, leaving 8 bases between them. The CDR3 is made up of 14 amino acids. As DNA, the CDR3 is TGTGCCAGCAGTTTGAGGGCCTTGAACACTGAAGCTTTCTTT. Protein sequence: CASSLRALNTEAFF.

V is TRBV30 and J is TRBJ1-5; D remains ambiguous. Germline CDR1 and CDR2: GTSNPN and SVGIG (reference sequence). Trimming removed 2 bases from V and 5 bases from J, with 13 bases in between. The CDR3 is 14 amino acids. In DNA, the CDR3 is TGTGCCTGGAGTTCAAGGAGAGGGTATCAGCCCCAGCATTTT. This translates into CAWSSRRGYQPQHF.

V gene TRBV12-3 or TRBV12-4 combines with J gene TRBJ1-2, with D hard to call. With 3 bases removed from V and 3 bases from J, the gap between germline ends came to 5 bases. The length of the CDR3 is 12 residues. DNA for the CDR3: TGTGCCAGCAGTTTCGAGGACTATGGCTACACCTTC. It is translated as CASSFEDYGYTF.